The text below deals with one TCR beta chain. What it binds is not known. Assay used: immunoSEQ multiplex PCR; TCRdb lists only in-frame clones, some missing. The sample carries approximately 2.4 million clones, more than 90% recorded once. The sample comes from a study of shared clonotypes between healthy human individuals. Study in general: Donors were a couple of women and three men aged 18 to 49. Regarding the study as a whole: Of the naive CD4 clonotypes, roughly 5.2% were shared across a handful of donors.

The CDR3 spans 12 residues. CDR1 GTSNPN and CDR2 SVGIG come from the germline V gene (reference sequence). Trimming left V 0 bases short and J 8 bases short, with 8 bases between. The sample taken for sequencing was naive CD4+ T cells sorted from blood. Regarding subset: CD45RA+ positively selected. The receptor's source is a man aged 18 to 29 in good health. The V and J genes are TRBV30 and TRBJ2-1; unclear D gene. The CDR3 reads CAWSVWAHEQFF. CDR3 nucleotides: TGTGCCTGGAGTGTATGGGCCCATGAGCAGTTCTTC. Supplemented by reference TRBV30 and TRBJ2-1, the full variable domain reads SQTIHQWPATLVQPVGSPLSLECTVEGTSNPNLYWYRQAAGRGLQLLFYSVGIGQISSEVPQNLSASRPQDRQFILSSKKLLLSDSGFYLCAWSVWAHEQFFGPGTRLTVL.